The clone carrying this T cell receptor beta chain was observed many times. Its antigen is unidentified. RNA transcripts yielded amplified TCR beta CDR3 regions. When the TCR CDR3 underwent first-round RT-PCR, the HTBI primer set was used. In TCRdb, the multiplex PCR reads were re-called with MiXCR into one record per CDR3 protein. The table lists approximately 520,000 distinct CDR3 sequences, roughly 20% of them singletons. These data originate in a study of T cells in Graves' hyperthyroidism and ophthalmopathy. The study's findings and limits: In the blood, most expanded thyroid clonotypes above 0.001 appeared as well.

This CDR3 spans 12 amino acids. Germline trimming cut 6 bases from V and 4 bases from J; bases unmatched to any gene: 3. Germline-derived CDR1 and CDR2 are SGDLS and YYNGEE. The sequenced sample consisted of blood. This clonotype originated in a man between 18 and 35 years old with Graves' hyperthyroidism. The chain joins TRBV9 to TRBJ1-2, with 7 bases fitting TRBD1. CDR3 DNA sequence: TGTGCCAGCACGACAGGGACCTATGGCTACACCTTC. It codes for CASTTGTYGYTF.